This TCR beta chain stems from a study of human T cells and chemical hapten exposure. This clonotype came up many times. TCRdb recomputed calls from the RACE reads with MiXCR, one row per CDR3 protein. Seen here are more than 70,000 distinct CDR3 sequences, around a tenth observed once, and the top ten hold 1.6%. Described time point: patch test 2, 6 weeks after DPC sensitization. Treatment meaning: therapeutic diphenylcyclopropenone sensitization with weekly scalp DPC. This CDR3 has 15 residues. Germline-derived CDR1 and CDR2 are SGHRS and YFSETQ. The V and J ends lost 5 bases and 2 bases respectively, with 16 bases between them.

The chain uses TRBV5-1 and TRBJ1-1; tentative D call: TRBD1 (6 bases). This clonotype was sampled from a man between 18 and 35 years old with alopecia areata. Some clones in this sample may be carry-over from other donors' samples. The sequencing used whole blood, collected in connection with sensitization to the hapten diphenylcyclopropenone (DPC). The CDR3 is CASRETGTPNTEAFF. The CDR3 nucleotides are TGCGCCAGCAGAGAAACCGGGACACCTAACACTGAAGCTTTCTTT.